This T cell receptor (beta chain) was obtained from a study of neurological immune-mediated disorders. The wider study: Relapsing-remitting patients made up about nine tenths of the roughly 34 multiple sclerosis patients, and secondary progressive patients made up 3.

This clonotype was observed a few times. Its antigen is not identified. Trimming took 0 bases from V and 4 from J; bases not matched to a gene: 9. The CDR3 contains 16 residues. Germline CDR1 reads DFQATT; CDR2 reads SNEGSKA (reference sequence). Study-wide results and caveats: With the multiple sclerosis repertoire cluster, none of the clinical or MRI features showed an association. One related-CDR3 cluster, identified by phylogenetic grouping, held the repertoires of 18 of 34 multiple sclerosis patients and was a possible signature.

A single record per CDR3 protein comes from TCRdb applying MiXCR to the 5' RACE reads. Of tens of thousands of distinct CDR3 sequences listed, around 4% were seen once; the top ten hold around 1.5%. Sequencing was done on a sample of PBMCs. This chain joins TRBV20-1 and TRBJ1-1; 9 bases line up with TRBD1. The sequence was collected from a man aged 30 to 39 with multiple sclerosis. The chain's CDR3 is CSARDWTGVGSTEAFF. The CDR3 nucleotides read TGCAGTGCTAGAGATTGGACAGGGGTGGGGAGCACTGAAGCTTTCTTT.